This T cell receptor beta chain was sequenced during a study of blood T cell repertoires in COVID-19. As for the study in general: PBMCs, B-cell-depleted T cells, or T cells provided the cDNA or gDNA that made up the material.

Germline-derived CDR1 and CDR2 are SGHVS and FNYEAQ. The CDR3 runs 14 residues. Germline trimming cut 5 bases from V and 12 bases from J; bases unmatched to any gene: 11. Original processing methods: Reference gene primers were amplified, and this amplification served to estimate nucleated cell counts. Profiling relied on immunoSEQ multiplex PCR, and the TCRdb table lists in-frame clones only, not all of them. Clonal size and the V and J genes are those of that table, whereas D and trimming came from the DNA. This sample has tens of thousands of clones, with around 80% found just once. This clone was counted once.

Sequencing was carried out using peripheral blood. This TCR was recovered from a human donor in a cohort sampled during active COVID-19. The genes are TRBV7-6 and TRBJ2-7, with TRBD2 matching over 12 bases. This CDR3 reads CASSHASGGALLYF. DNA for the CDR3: TGTGCCAGCAGCCACGCTAGCGGGGGGGCCTTACTGTACTTC. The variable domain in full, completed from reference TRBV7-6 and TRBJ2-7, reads GAGVSQSPRYKVTKRGQDVALRCDPISGHVSLYWYRQALGQGPEFLTYFNYEAQQDKSGLPNDRFSAERPEGSISTLTIQRTEQRDSAMYRCASSHASGGALLYFGPGTRLTVT.